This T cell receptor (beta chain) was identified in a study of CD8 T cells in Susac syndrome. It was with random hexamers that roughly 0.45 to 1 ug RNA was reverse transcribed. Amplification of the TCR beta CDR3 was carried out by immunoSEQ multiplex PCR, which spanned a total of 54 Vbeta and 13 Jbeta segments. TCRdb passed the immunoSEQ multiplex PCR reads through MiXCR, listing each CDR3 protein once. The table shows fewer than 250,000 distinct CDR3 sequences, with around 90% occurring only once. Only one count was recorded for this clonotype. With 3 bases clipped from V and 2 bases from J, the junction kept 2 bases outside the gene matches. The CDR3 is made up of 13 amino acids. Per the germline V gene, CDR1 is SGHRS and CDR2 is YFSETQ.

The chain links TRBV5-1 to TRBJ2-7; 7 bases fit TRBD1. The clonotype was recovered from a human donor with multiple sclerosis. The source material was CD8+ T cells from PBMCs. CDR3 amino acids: CASSWDRTYEQYF. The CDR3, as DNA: TGCGCCAGCAGCTGGGACAGAACCTACGAGCAGTACTTC.